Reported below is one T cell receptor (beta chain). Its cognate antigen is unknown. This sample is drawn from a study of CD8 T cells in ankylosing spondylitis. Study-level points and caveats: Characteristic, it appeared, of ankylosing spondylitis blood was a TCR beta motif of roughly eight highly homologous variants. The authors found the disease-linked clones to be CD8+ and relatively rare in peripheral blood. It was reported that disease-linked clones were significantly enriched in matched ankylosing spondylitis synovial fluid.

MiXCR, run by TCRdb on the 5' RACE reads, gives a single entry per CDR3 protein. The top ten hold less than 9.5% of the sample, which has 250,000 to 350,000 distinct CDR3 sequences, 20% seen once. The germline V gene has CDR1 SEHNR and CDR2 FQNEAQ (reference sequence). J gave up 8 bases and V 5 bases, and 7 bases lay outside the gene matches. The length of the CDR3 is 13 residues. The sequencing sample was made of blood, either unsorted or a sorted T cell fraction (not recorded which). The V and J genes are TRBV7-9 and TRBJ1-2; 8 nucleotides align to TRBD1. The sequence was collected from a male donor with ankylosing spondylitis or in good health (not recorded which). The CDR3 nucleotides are TGTGCCAGCAGCATACTCACAGGGGGAGGCTACACCTTC. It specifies CASSILTGGGYTF.